This T cell receptor (beta chain) was found in a study of shared clonotypes between healthy human individuals. Assay used: immunoSEQ multiplex PCR; TCRdb lists only in-frame clones, some missing. Among approximately 2,300,000 clones, 85% to 95% were seen once, and the ten largest hold 0.37%. The CDR3 length is 13 residues. CDR1 is SGHNT, CDR2 YENEEA, per germline. V lost 5 bases and J lost 7, with 14 bases in between. The origin of this receptor is a man aged 18 to 29 in good health. Some clones in this sample may be carry-over from other donors' samples. The chain carries TRBV11-3 and TRBJ2-5; D possibly matches TRBD1 or TRBD2 (5 bases each). Sequenced material: naive CD4+ T cells from PBMCs. Subset: CD45RA+ positively selected. DNA for the CDR3: TGTGCCAGCAGCAAGAGGGGCGGGTTGACCCAGTACTTC. This sequence encodes CASSKRGGLTQYF.